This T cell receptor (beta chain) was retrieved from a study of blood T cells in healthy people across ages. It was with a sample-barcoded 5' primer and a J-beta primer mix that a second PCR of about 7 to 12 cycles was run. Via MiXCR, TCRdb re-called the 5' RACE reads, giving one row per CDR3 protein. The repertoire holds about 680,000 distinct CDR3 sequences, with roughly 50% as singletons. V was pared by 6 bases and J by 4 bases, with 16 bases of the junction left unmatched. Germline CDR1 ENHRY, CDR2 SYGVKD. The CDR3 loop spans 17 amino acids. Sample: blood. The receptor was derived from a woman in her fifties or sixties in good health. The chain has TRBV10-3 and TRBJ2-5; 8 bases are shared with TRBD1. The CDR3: CAIRSARQGKTLETQYF. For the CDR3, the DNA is TGTGCCATCAGGTCCGCTCGACAGGGGAAGACCCTAGAGACCCAGTACTTC.